The source of this TCR beta chain is a study of blood T cell repertoires in COVID-19. Overall study context: The samples span acute and convalescent COVID-19 from the United States, Italy and Spain. Nucleic acid was either cDNA or gDNA, and it came from T cells, B-cell-depleted T cells, or PBMCs.

Authors' processing steps: It was from reference gene primer amplification that nucleated cell counts were estimated. Libraries were prepared by immunoSEQ multiplex PCR; TCRdb keeps only in-frame clonotypes and omits some of them. That table furnishes V, J and clone size, whereas the DNA furnished D and trimming. The sample contains approximately 61,000 clones, almost 90% of which appear only once. V lost 7 bases and J lost 2, with 22 bases in between. The CDR3 is 17 residues long. Germline CDR1 and CDR2: LNHDA and SQIVND (reference sequence). J is TRBJ2-3 and V is TRBV19, with D tentatively TRBD1 (5 bases). The receptor was derived from a woman at least 80 years old with active COVID-19. Sequenced material: peripheral blood. The CDR3 is CASTPSTAGWITDTQYF. CDR3 DNA sequence: TGTGCCAGTACCCCCTCCACTGCAGGGTGGATCACAGATACGCAGTATTTT.